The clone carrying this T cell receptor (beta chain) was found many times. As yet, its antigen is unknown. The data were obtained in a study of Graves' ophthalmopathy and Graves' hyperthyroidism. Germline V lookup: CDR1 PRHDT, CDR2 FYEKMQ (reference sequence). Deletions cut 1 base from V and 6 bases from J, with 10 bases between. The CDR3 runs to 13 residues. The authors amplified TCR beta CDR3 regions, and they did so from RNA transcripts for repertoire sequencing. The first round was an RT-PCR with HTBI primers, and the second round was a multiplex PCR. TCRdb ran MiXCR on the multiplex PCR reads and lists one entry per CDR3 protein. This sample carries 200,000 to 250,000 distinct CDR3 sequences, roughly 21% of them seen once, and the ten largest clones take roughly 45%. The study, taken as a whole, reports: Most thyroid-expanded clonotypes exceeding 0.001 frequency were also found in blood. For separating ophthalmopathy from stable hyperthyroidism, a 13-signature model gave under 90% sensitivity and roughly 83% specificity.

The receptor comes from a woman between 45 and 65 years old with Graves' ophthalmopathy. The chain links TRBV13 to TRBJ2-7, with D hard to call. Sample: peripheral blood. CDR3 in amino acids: CASSLVPMSEQYF. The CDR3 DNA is TGTGCCAGCAGCTTAGTGCCGATGTCCGAGCAGTACTTC.